The 26 T cell receptor beta chains given below trace back to one sample, sequenced in a study of blood T cells in healthy people across ages. Primed by a sample-barcoded 5' primer and a J-beta primer mix, a second PCR proceeded for 7 to 11 cycles. TCRdb called the 5' RACE reads again in MiXCR, with one record for every CDR3 protein. The sample contains about 670,000 distinct CDR3 sequences, roughly 43% of which appear only once. Sequencing input: blood. All receptors derive from an elderly man in good health.

There are many counts of this clonotype. The gene calls are TRBV7-2 and TRBJ2-7, with D unresolved. Germline V gene lookup returns CDR1 SGHTA and CDR2 FQGNSA. Trimming removed 1 base at V and 0 bases at J, with 7 bases between. This CDR3 has 14 amino acids. The CDR3 DNA follows: TGTGCCAGCAGCTTAGATGGCAGCTCCTACGAGCAGTACTTC. Translating it yields CASSLDGSSYEQYF.

This clonotype was counted a single time. The rearrangement joins TRBV4-2 to TRBJ1-2; tentatively, D is TRBD1 (5 bases). CDR1 is LGHNA, CDR2 YNFKEQ, per germline. The CDR3 contains 15 residues. V was cut by 0 bases and J by 7 bases, with 15 bases left in between. CDR3 coding DNA: TGTGCCAGCAGCCAAGAAGAAGGCAGGGTAACTGGCTACACCTTC. Protein: CASSQEEGRVTGYTF.

This clonotype occurred a few times. CDR3 sequence (DNA): TGTGCCAGCAGCGCGGGGGGACAGGGCCGGGGAGATACGCAGTATTTT. As protein: CASSAGGQGRGDTQYF. This chain connects TRBV7-9 to TRBJ2-3, with a weak D call TRBD1 (9 bases). The V gene lost 5 bases and the J gene lost 5 bases, with 20 bases spanning the gap. This CDR3 has 16 residues. CDR1 is SEHNR, CDR2 FQNEAQ, per germline (reference sequence).

This clonotype showed up just a few times. V gene TRBV7-2 combines with J gene TRBJ2-3; 12 bases align to TRBD2. Trimming took 5 bases from V and 3 from J; bases not matched to a gene: 9. Germline V gene lookup returns CDR1 SGHTA and CDR2 FQGNSA. The CDR3 is 17 residues long. The CDR3 coding sequence is TGTGCCAGCAGCCTACGGACTAGCGGGATAGGTACAGATACGCAGTATTTT. Amino acid sequence: CASSLRTSGIGTDTQYF. Variable domain in full (rest from reference TRBV7-2 and TRBJ2-3): GAGVSQSPSNKVTEKGKDVELRCDPISGHTALYWYRQSLGQGLEFLIYFQGNSAPDKSGLPSDRFSAERTGGSVSTLTIQRTQQEDSAVYLCASSLRTSGIGTDTQYFGPGTRLTVL.

The V call is TRBV2, the J call TRBJ1-5; perhaps TRBD1 as D (5 bases). The germline V gene encodes CDR1 SNHLY and CDR2 FYNNEI. The V end lost 0 bases, the J end lost 2 bases, and 14 bases lay between the germline ends. This CDR3 has 17 amino acids. The CDR3 nucleotides read TGTGCCAGCAGTGAAGCCCGGGGGGGTACGGGCAATCAGCCCCAGCATTTT. Translating it yields CASSEARGGTGNQPQHF.

This chain connects TRBV14 to TRBJ2-3, with no clear D. This CDR3 comprises 15 residues. The germline V gene encodes CDR1 SGHDN and CDR2 FVKESK. V gave up 0 bases and J gave up 2 bases, with 9 bases separating them. Written as DNA, the CDR3 is TGTGCCAGCAGCCAAGACACCTTAAACACAGATACGCAGTATTTT. Translation gives CASSQDTLNTDTQYF.

This clonotype was observed many times. V usage is TRBV5-5 and J usage is TRBJ1-5; maybe TRBD1 (5 bases). Trimming took 3 bases from V and 2 from J, leaving 15 bases between them. CDR1 and CDR2 from the germline V gene are SGHKS and YYEKEE (reference sequence). The CDR3 sequence is 16 residues long. CDR3: CASSSGDVRGNQPQHF. DNA of the CDR3: TGTGCCAGCAGCTCCGGGGACGTCCGGGGCAATCAGCCCCAGCATTTT.

Regarding this clonotype: A read error may produce the germline difference seen at one junction end. V and J are TRBV28 and TRBJ1-5; TRBD1 agrees at 7 bases. Germline V CDR1 and CDR2: MDHEN, SYDVKM. The CDR3 is made up of 15 amino acids. The CDR3 protein is CVSSPGGASNQPQHF. In nucleotides, the CDR3 is TGTGTCAGCAGTCCAGGGGGGGCGAGCAATCAGCCCCAGCATTTT.

This clonotype turned up a few times. The DNA for the CDR3 is TGTGCCAGCAGCCACAGAAAAGATACGCAGTATTTT. Amino acid sequence: CASSHRKDTQYF. V and J are TRBV6-6 and TRBJ2-3; D remains unclear. The CDR3 extends over 12 amino acids. From germline, CDR1 is MNHNY and CDR2 SVGAGI (reference sequence). Trimming took 6 bases from V and 5 from J, leaving 9 bases between them.

This clonotype has a count of ten or more. The rearrangement links TRBV7-2 to TRBJ2-3; 9 nucleotides agree with TRBD2. Germline CDR1 reads SGHTA; CDR2 reads FQGNSA. The CDR3 runs to 15 residues. Trimming took 5 bases from V and 1 from J; bases not matched to a gene: 4. CDR3 residues: CASSLSGGRTDTQYF. The CDR3 region has the DNA TGTGCCAGCAGCCTCAGCGGGGGGCGCACAGATACGCAGTATTTT.

The rearrangement links TRBV5-1 to TRBJ1-2; D uncertain. CDR1 and CDR2 (germline): SGHRS, YFSETQ. V gave up 4 bases and J gave up 1 base, with 20 bases separating them. The CDR3 spans 17 residues. CDR3 sequence: CASSEGRTVGGNYGYTF. As DNA, the CDR3 is TGCGCCAGCAGCGAAGGACGGACCGTGGGTGGTAACTATGGCTACACCTTC.

The chain carries TRBV7-6 and TRBJ2-4; no clear D. The germline V gene has CDR1 SGHVS and CDR2 FNYEAQ. This CDR3 spans 16 amino acids. The germline V and J ends were trimmed by 4 bases and 5 bases, with 18 bases remaining between them. The CDR3 protein is CASSSGGRKSQNIQYF. CDR3 in DNA: TGTGCCAGCAGCTCAGGTGGTCGGAAGTCCCAAAACATTCAGTACTTC.

In its sample, this clonotype was seen many times. CDR3 sequence (DNA): TGCGCCAGCAGCTTGGCCGGGGACCAAGAGACCCAGTACTTC. Translation gives CASSLAGDQETQYF. The chain uses TRBV5-1 and TRBJ2-5; possibly TRBD2 for D (5 bases). In germline, CDR1 is SGHRS, CDR2 YFSETQ. There are 14 residues in the CDR3. Trimming left V 0 bases short and J 0 bases short, with 6 bases between.

J is TRBJ2-3 and V is TRBV9; 7 nucleotides align to TRBD2. The CDR3 runs to 16 residues. The germline CDR1 and CDR2 sequences are SGDLS and YYNGEE. Trimming cost V 0 bases and J 2 bases; bases outside gene matches: 6. The CDR3 DNA follows: TGTGCCAGCAGCGTAGATCCAGCGGGGATCACAGATACGCAGTATTTT. This codes for CASSVDPAGITDTQYF.

V is TRBV7-2 and J is TRBJ2-1; TRBD2 might be the D (5 bases). The germline V and J ends were trimmed by 5 bases and 4 bases, with 9 bases remaining between them. The germline gives CDR1 SGHTA, CDR2 FQGNSA. The CDR3 spans 13 residues. The CDR3 nucleotides are TGTGCCAGCAGCCGTTCGGGGTACAATGAGCAGTTCTTC. Its protein is CASSRSGYNEQFF.

The V and J genes are TRBV6-6 and TRBJ1-2; D is unresolved. The V gene's germline CDR1 is MNHNY and CDR2 SVGAGI (reference sequence). The CDR3 contains 15 residues. Trimming shortened V by 6 bases and J by 8 bases, and 22 bases separated the two germline ends. CDR3 amino acids: CASSHPDTRSGGYTF. Here the CDR3 DNA reads TGTGCCAGCAGCCATCCTGACACCAGAAGTGGGGGCTACACCTTC.

The CDR3 protein is CASSGADRVRGETQYF. The CDR3 nucleotides are TGTGCCAGCAGCGGGGCGGACAGGGTCAGGGGAGAGACCCAGTACTTC. This sequence joins TRBV9 and TRBJ2-5, with 8 positions matching TRBD1. The trim removed 3 bases at V and 4 bases at J, leaving 11 bases unmatched. CDR3 length equals 16 residues. The V gene's germline CDR1 is SGDLS and CDR2 YYNGEE.

This clonotype was seen many times. V usage is TRBV10-3 and J usage is TRBJ1-2; perhaps TRBD1 as D (5 bases). V was trimmed by 10 bases and J by 0 bases, leaving 12 bases between them. Germline CDR1 is ENHRY and CDR2 is SYGVKD. This CDR3 is 13 amino acids long. CDR3 residues: CASSTDPNYGYTF. DNA of the CDR3: TGTGCCAGCTCGACAGACCCTAACTATGGCTACACCTTC.

This clonotype was seen a handful of times. The chain recombines TRBV5-1 with TRBJ2-7, with 10 bases aligning to TRBD1. CDR1 is SGHRS, CDR2 YFSETQ, per germline. This CDR3 is built from 15 residues. Trimming at V came to 2 bases and at J to 4 bases, leaving 6 bases not matched to a gene. CDR3 sequence reads: CASSLTGTGAYEQYF. DNA for the CDR3: TGCGCCAGCAGCTTAACCGGGACAGGGGCGTACGAGCAGTACTTC.

In its sample, this clonotype was seen a few times. This chain uses TRBV3-1 with TRBJ2-3; TRBD2 aligns across 8 bases. The CDR3 is made up of 14 amino acids. V shed 8 bases, J shed 2 bases, and the junction held 6 bases outside the gene matches. CDR1 is LGHDT and CDR2 is YNNKEL in the germline V gene (reference sequence). The CDR3 reads CASREGWVTDTQYF. The DNA of the CDR3 is TGTGCCAGCCGGGAGGGTTGGGTCACAGATACGCAGTATTTT.

This chain joins TRBV20-1 and TRBJ1-5; TRBD1 is a possible D gene (5 bases). The germline V and J ends were trimmed by 3 bases and 9 bases, with 15 bases remaining between them. Per the germline V gene, CDR1 is DFQATT and CDR2 is SNEGSKA (reference sequence). The CDR3 extends over 13 amino acids. The CDR3 sequence: CSASGSTTGPQHF. The CDR3 DNA sequence: TGCAGTGCTAGTGGATCCACCACAGGGCCCCAGCATTTT.

Points on this clonotype: At one of its ends the junction is not consistent with the germline gene, which may arise from a read error. This chain links TRBV20-1 with TRBJ1-6; D might be TRBD1 (6 bases). CDR3 length: 13 residues. CDR1 is DFQATT, CDR2 SNEGSKA, per germline (reference sequence). CDR3 nucleotide sequence: TGCAGTGCTAGAGGGACAGATAATTCACCCATCCACTTT. Translated: CSARGTDNSPIHF.

The chain combines TRBV6-2 or TRBV6-3 with TRBJ1-5; D not resolved. From germline, CDR1 is MNHEY and CDR2 SVGEGT. Trimming removed 6 bases from V and 7 bases from J, with 10 bases in between. The CDR3 spans 12 residues. The CDR3 protein is CASRTIIQPQHF. The CDR3 bases are TGTGCCAGCAGAACCATTATCCAGCCCCAGCATTTT.

The chain has TRBV4-1 and TRBJ2-7; no firm D call. The germline gives CDR1 MGHRA, CDR2 YSYEKL. Deletions cut 0 bases from V and 7 bases from J, with 16 bases between. There are 15 residues in the CDR3. The CDR3 DNA reads TGCGCCAGCAGCCAAGATGGAAAATCCCACAATGAGCAGTACTTC. Protein sequence: CASSQDGKSHNEQYF.

The CDR3 sequence is CASSQVQVFSSYNSPLHF. CDR3 DNA sequence: TGCGCCAGCAGCCAAGTTCAAGTTTTTAGCTCCTATAATTCACCCCTCCACTTT. The V and J genes are TRBV4-3 and TRBJ1-6; D is undetermined. CDR3 length: 18 amino acids. The ends were cut back, 1 base at V and 0 bases at J, with 13 bases in the middle. CDR1 and CDR2 (germline): LGHNA, YSLEER.

At least ten counts were recorded for this clonotype. This sequence joins TRBV27 and TRBJ2-3; no reliable D call. This CDR3 region has 11 residues. The V and J ends lost 6 bases and 5 bases respectively, with 6 bases between them. The V gene's germline CDR1 is MNHEY and CDR2 SMNVEV (reference sequence). DNA of the CDR3: TGTGCCAGCAGATCACTAGATACGCAGTATTTT. It codes for CASRSLDTQYF.